This T cell receptor beta chain is drawn from a study of T cell repertoires in cytomegalovirus infection. Whole-study context: Shared public TCR beta signatures pointed to both CMV infection and a matching HLA type.

Each CDR3 protein gets one entry after TCRdb re-called the reads with MiXCR. The sample lists 350,000 to 450,000 distinct CDR3 sequences; 18% were seen once. CDR1 is SEHNR and CDR2 is FQNEAQ in the germline V gene (reference sequence). This CDR3 region has 11 residues. V lost 3 bases, J lost 6 bases, and 5 bases lay in between. Regarding the study as a whole: Frequencies of public TCR beta families were cumulated, and this identified carriers of CMV plus the relevant HLA. There were HLA-C-restricted CMV-specific TCR beta clonotypes dominating the ex vivo response.

This clonotype was seen ten or more times. Antigen unknown. The chain carries TRBV7-9 and TRBJ1-1; D is ambiguous. The sequencing input was PBMCs. This clonotype was obtained from a human donor in good health (CMV status not recorded). Some clones in this sample may be carry-over from other donors' samples. The CDR3 DNA follows: TGTGCCAGCAGCTTTATGCCTGAAGCTTTCTTT. The encoded protein is CASSFMPEAFF.